The 10 T cell receptor beta chains in this list originate from one sample, sequenced in a study of control samples from healthy donors and cancer patients. Repertoires were generated with immunoSEQ multiplex PCR, while TCRdb's copy carries only in-frame clones and drops some. The sample carries roughly 20,000 clones, 84% recorded once. The specimen sequenced was PBMCs. These receptors came from a man between 60 and 75 years old with colorectal cancer.

The chain employs TRBV10-1 and TRBJ2-5; TRBD1 might be the D (6 bases). The V end lost 5 bases, the J end lost 5 bases, and 12 bases lay between the germline ends. CDR1 is WNHNN and CDR2 is SYGVQD in the germline V gene (reference sequence). The CDR3 is made up of 13 amino acids. The CDR3 sequence is CASSRTVRETQYF. The DNA of the CDR3 is TGCGCCAGCAGTCGGACAGTCCGGGAGACCCAGTACTTC.

V usage is TRBV5-1 and J usage is TRBJ2-2; no firm D call. V was pared by 0 bases and J by 2 bases, with 11 bases between. Germline CDR1 and CDR2: SGHRS and YFSETQ. The CDR3 is 16 amino acids. CDR3 bases: TGCGCCAGCAGCTTGGGGCACTCAGACAACACCGGGGAGCTGTTTTTT. This gives the protein CASSLGHSDNTGELFF.

V gene TRBV6-6 combines with J gene TRBJ2-5; D may correspond to TRBD1 or TRBD2 (5 bases each). The CDR3 has 12 residues. With 7 bases removed from V and 7 bases from J, the gap between germline ends came to 13 bases. The germline gives CDR1 MNHNY, CDR2 SVGAGI (reference sequence). The CDR3 reads CASTSRGVTQYF. Written as DNA, the CDR3 is TGTGCCAGCACTTCAAGAGGGGTGACCCAGTACTTC.

The rearrangement links TRBV27 to TRBJ2-7; a possible D gene is TRBD1 (5 bases). The CDR3 sequence is 13 residues long. With 5 bases removed from V and 3 bases from J, the gap between germline ends came to 11 bases. Per the germline V gene, CDR1 is MNHEY and CDR2 is SMNVEV (reference sequence). CDR3 sequence reads: CASSPHQGYEQYF. The CDR3 bases are TGTGCCAGCAGTCCTCATCAGGGCTACGAGCAGTACTTC.

The DNA for the CDR3 is TGTGCCAGCAGTTACTGGACAGGGAATTCGGGTGAAAAACTGTTTTTT. Amino acid sequence: CASSYWTGNSGEKLFF. This chain uses TRBV6-6 with TRBJ1-4; 8 bases are a match to TRBD1. V was pared by 1 base and J by 7 bases, with 8 bases of the junction left unmatched. Per the germline V gene, CDR1 is MNHNY and CDR2 is SVGAGI (reference sequence). The CDR3 runs 16 residues.

V is TRBV6-4 and J is TRBJ1-2; the match to TRBD1 covers 10 bases. The CDR3 is 15 residues long. Trimming at V came to 6 bases and at J to 7 bases, leaving 11 bases not matched to a gene. Per germline, CDR1 MRHNA and CDR2 SNTAGT. The CDR3 spells CASRLTGTGVSGYTF. The CDR3 nucleotides read TGTGCCAGCAGATTAACCGGGACAGGGGTTTCTGGCTACACCTTC.

This rearrangement joins TRBV19 to TRBJ1-1; D gene unclear. This CDR3 contains 12 residues. V dropped 5 bases and J dropped 11 bases, with 15 bases sitting between them. CDR1 is LNHDA and CDR2 is SQIVND in the germline V gene (reference sequence). The DNA of the CDR3 is TGTGCCAGTAGTCCAACTTCCCGGGTGGCTTTCTTT. Amino acids: CASSPTSRVAFF.

The genes are TRBV21-1 and TRBJ1-2; no check of the table's D call, TRBD1, against the DNA was made. TRBV21-1 counts as a pseudogene. This CDR3 comprises 15 residues. CDR3 sequence: CASSKDPRHFYGYTF. The CDR3 nucleotides read TGTGCCAGCAGCAAAGACCCACGACATTTCTATGGCTACACCTTC.

The rearrangement joins TRBV2 to TRBJ1-5; TRBD1 matches at 7 bases. This CDR3 region has 16 residues. Germline assignment: CDR1 SNHLY and CDR2 FYNNEI. V lost 7 bases, J lost 0 bases, and 9 bases stayed unmatched. The chain's CDR3 is CASTRDSPYSNQPQHF. The DNA for the CDR3 is TGTGCCAGCACCCGGGACAGCCCTTATAGCAATCAGCCCCAGCATTTT.

The chain recombines TRBV5-5 with TRBJ1-6; TRBD1 agrees at 9 bases. V lost 4 bases and J lost 10; bases outside the gene matches: 9. Looked up from germline, CDR1 is SGHKS and CDR2 is YYEKEE (reference sequence). The CDR3 runs 15 residues. The CDR3 here is CASSLQGAVWSPLHF. The CDR3 DNA reads as TGTGCCAGCAGCCTACAGGGGGCGGTTTGGTCACCCCTCCACTTT. Looking up the rest from reference TRBV5-5 and TRBJ1-6 gives the full variable domain: DAGVTQSPTHLIKTRGQQVTLRCSPISGHKSVSWYQQVLGQGPQFIFQYYEKEERGRGNFPDRFSARQFPNYSSELNVNALLLGDSALYLCASSLQGAVWSPLHFGNGTRLTVT.